This T cell receptor (beta chain) is from a study of cytomegalovirus exposure and HLA in healthy donors. Study-wide results and limits: Some public TCRs appeared in many individuals, while most sequences were rare.

With regard to this clone: Its matching antigen is unknown.

The donors, nominally healthy at sampling, likely had unrecorded immune exposures. With 60 Vbeta and 13 Jbeta primers, the PCR was carried out. Using immunoSEQ multiplex PCR, the repertoire was profiled, and TCRdb retains in-frame clones only, with some absent. The table has some 120,000 clones, around 86% seen once. Germline assignment: CDR1 MRHNA and CDR2 SNTAGT. Trimming cost V 7 bases and J 5 bases; bases outside gene matches: 11. CDR3 length equals 14 residues. Source material: PBMCs. The chain uses TRBV6-4 and TRBJ2-7; 7 positions match TRBD2. The TCR was taken from a woman between 25 and 40 years old in good health and CMV-seronegative. CDR3 protein: CASNNNGRHDEQYF. CDR3 DNA sequence: TGTGCCAGCAATAACAACGGGAGGCACGACGAGCAGTACTTC.